The 18 T cell receptor beta chains below come from one sample, sequenced in a study of post-analysis software for immune sequencing data. Study observations and caveats: Compared with controls, patients had more of five TRBV segments, including TRBV5-6, TRBV5-1 and TRBV20-1.

Their antigen targets remain unknown. Unique-molecular-identifier-tagged TCR beta cDNA libraries were used. From the PCR reads, TCRdb called clonotypes with MiXCR, one entry per CDR3 protein. There are 450,000 to 700,000 distinct CDR3 sequences in the sample; about 44% occur only once, and roughly 1.8% lies in the top ten. Sequencing input: blood. Source of these receptors: a girl aged 10-17 years with multiple sclerosis.

The chain links TRBV28 to TRBJ1-2, with 7 positions matching TRBD1. The J segment lost 3 bases and the V segment lost 5 bases, leaving 9 bases of the junction unmatched. The germline CDR1 and CDR2 sequences are MDHEN and SYDVKM. This CDR3 comprises 15 residues. As DNA, the CDR3 is TGTGCCAGCAGTCCGGACAGGCGACTTCACTATGGCTACACCTTC. Residues: CASSPDRRLHYGYTF.

The chain is built from TRBV27 and TRBJ1-1; perhaps TRBD1 as D (5 bases). Looked up from germline, CDR1 is MNHEY and CDR2 is SMNVEV (reference sequence). V was trimmed by 5 bases and J by 1 base, leaving 14 bases between them. The CDR3 consists of 15 residues. CDR3 residues: CASSPHFRENTEAFF. The DNA for the CDR3 is TGTGCCAGCAGTCCGCATTTCAGGGAGAACACTGAAGCTTTCTTT.

This clonotype was found a few times. The DNA of the CDR3 is TGCAGTGCTAGAGATTCAACCGTTAGCTCCTACGAGCAGTACTTC. This gives the protein CSARDSTVSSYEQYF. The V and J genes are TRBV20-1 and TRBJ2-7; D is undetermined. V was shortened by 0 bases and J by 0 bases, with 12 bases between the two germline ends. This CDR3 region has 15 residues. From germline, CDR1 is DFQATT and CDR2 SNEGSKA (reference sequence).

A note on this clonotype: A read error may produce the germline difference seen at one junction end. This sequence joins TRBV7-9 and TRBJ2-1, with 9 bases lining up with TRBD1. CDR1 is SEHNR and CDR2 is FQNEAQ in the germline V gene (reference sequence). CDR3 length: 15 residues. The CDR3 sequence is CASSSRGTGHNERFF. The CDR3 DNA reads as TGTGCCAGCAGCTCTCGCGGGACAGGGCACAATGAGCGGTTCTTC.

This clonotype was counted at least ten times. The V gene is TRBV5-5, the J gene TRBJ2-7; 9 bases fit TRBD2. This CDR3 contains 15 residues. The V gene end was trimmed by 0 bases and the J gene end by 5 bases; junction bases not matched to a gene: 6. CDR1 is SGHKS, CDR2 YYEKEE, per germline (reference sequence). The CDR3, as DNA: TGTGCCAGCAGCTTGGAGGTAGCGGGAGTCCACGAGCAGTACTTC. It yields the protein CASSLEVAGVHEQYF.

This clonotype appeared a few times. The chain carries TRBV3-1 and TRBJ1-6; D gene ambiguous. V lost 0 bases and J 3 bases, leaving 0 bases between the germline ends. The CDR3 runs to 13 residues. Per germline, CDR1 LGHDT and CDR2 YNNKEL (reference sequence). CDR3 residues: CASSQDYNSPLHF. DNA of the CDR3: TGTGCCAGCAGCCAAGACTATAATTCACCCCTCCACTTT. Drawing the rest from reference TRBV3-1 and TRBJ1-6, the complete variable domain is DTAVSQTPKYLVTQMGNDKSIKCEQNLGHDTMYWYKQDSKKFLKIMFSYNNKELIINETVPNRFSPKSPDKAHLNLHINSLELGDSAVYFCASSQDYNSPLHFGNGTRLTVT.

This chain connects TRBV5-1 to TRBJ2-7; 10 nucleotides agree with TRBD2. The CDR3 sequence is 15 residues long. Germline trimming cut 4 bases from V and 4 bases from J; bases unmatched to any gene: 8. CDR1 is SGHRS, CDR2 YFSETQ, per germline. CDR3 loop: CASSPGWTSGYEQYF. The CDR3 DNA is TGCGCCAGCAGCCCCGGGTGGACTAGCGGTTACGAGCAGTACTTC.

The chain employs TRBV2 and TRBJ1-5, with D possibly matching TRBD1 (6 bases). In germline, CDR1 is SNHLY, CDR2 FYNNEI. The V gene lost 6 bases and the J gene lost 6 bases, with 18 bases spanning the gap. The CDR3 totals 15 residues. CDR3 nucleotides: TGTGCCAGCAGCCGGATCTCACAGGGTACTCAGCCCCAGCATTTT. Translating it yields CASSRISQGTQPQHF.

The gene calls are TRBV12-3 or TRBV12-4 and TRBJ2-7, with D perhaps TRBD2 (7 bases). Trimming took off 2 bases at V and 5 bases at J, with 16 bases between the two ends. The CDR3 length is 15 residues. CDR3 sequence: CASSLLGGGANEQYF. CDR3 DNA sequence: TGTGCCAGCAGTTTACTTGGAGGGGGGGCGAACGAGCAGTACTTC.

The genes are TRBV20-1 and TRBJ1-1; D ambiguous. V was cut by 5 bases and J by 0 bases, with 7 bases left in between. Per germline, CDR1 DFQATT and CDR2 SNEGSKA (reference sequence). The CDR3 spans 12 residues. DNA of the CDR3: TGCAGTGCTCGAAGACTGAACACTGAAGCTTTCTTT. Amino acids: CSARRLNTEAFF.

J is TRBJ2-3 and V is TRBV30; a possible D gene is TRBD1 (5 bases). Between the trimmed V and J ends, which lost 0 bases and 6 bases, there was a span of 16 bases. Germline V gives CDR1 GTSNPN, CDR2 SVGIG (reference sequence). The CDR3 runs 15 residues. CDR3 nucleotides: TGTGCCTGGAGTGTCGGCTCAGGGAAATGGGATACGCAGTATTTT. Translated: CAWSVGSGKWDTQYF.

The chain links TRBV20-1 to TRBJ2-3, with 8 bases identical to TRBD2. The CDR3 loop spans 13 amino acids. Trimming at V came to 7 bases and at J to 8 bases, leaving 11 bases not matched to a gene. Germline lookup yields CDR1 DFQATT and CDR2 SNEGSKA (reference sequence). CDR3 DNA sequence: TGCAGTGTTGTGGGCGGGAGGTACAGTACGCAGTATTTT. This codes for CSVVGGRYSTQYF.

This chain connects TRBV5-1 to TRBJ2-3; 8 bases fit TRBD2. V dropped 4 bases and J dropped 3; count of bases not matched to a gene: 4. The CDR3 sequence is 14 residues long. Germline V gene data show CDR1 as SGHRS and CDR2 as YFSETQ. The CDR3, as DNA: TGCGCCAGCAGCGGGGGACTAGAAACAGATACGCAGTATTTT. Its translation is CASSGGLETDTQYF.

This clonotype was counted a few times. The chain links TRBV20-1 to TRBJ2-3, with 10 bases that match TRBD1. After removal of 6 bases from V and 3 bases from J, the junction contained 12 bases not matched to a gene. Germline V lookup: CDR1 DFQATT, CDR2 SNEGSKA (reference sequence). This CDR3 region has 16 residues. The CDR3 nucleotides read TGCAGTGCCCTACGACAGGGGGCGGCTGTGACAGATACGCAGTATTTT. Translated: CSALRQGAAVTDTQYF.

The CDR3 bases are TGTGCCAGCAGCTCCCCCGGGGGGGGGCTCTACGAGCAGTACTTC. Residues: CASSSPGGGLYEQYF. This sequence joins TRBV7-2 and TRBJ2-7; TRBD2 aligns across 8 bases. After removal of 4 bases from V and 3 bases from J, the junction contained 8 bases not matched to a gene. This CDR3 contains 15 residues. Germline CDR1 reads SGHTA; CDR2 reads FQGNSA.

The chain links TRBV29-1 to TRBJ2-7; no clear D. This CDR3 spans 11 amino acids. Germline CDR1 and CDR2: SQVTM and ANQGSEA. V was trimmed by 7 bases and J by 2 bases, leaving 9 bases between them. The CDR3 region is CSALNAYEQYF. CDR3 DNA: TGCAGCGCACTGAACGCCTACGAGCAGTACTTC.

The chain uses TRBV5-1 and TRBJ2-7; TRBD1 or TRBD2 may be the D gene (6 bases each). Germline loops: CDR1 SGHRS, CDR2 YFSETQ. This CDR3 has 15 amino acids. The V end was cut by 0 bases, the J end by 2 bases, with 12 bases between. This chain's CDR3 is CASSLGGGFAYEQYF. The CDR3 DNA follows: TGCGCCAGCAGCTTGGGAGGGGGGTTCGCCTACGAGCAGTACTTC.

A few counts support this clonotype. The chain employs TRBV7-9 and TRBJ1-1; 11 positions match TRBD1. V was pared by 5 bases and J by 4 bases, with 12 bases of the junction left unmatched. The length of the CDR3 is 17 residues. Germline lookup yields CDR1 SEHNR and CDR2 FQNEAQ (reference sequence). CDR3 protein: CASSPRGQGGKGTEAFF. The CDR3 DNA follows: TGTGCCAGCAGCCCTAGGGGACAGGGGGGTAAGGGCACTGAAGCTTTCTTT.